The 32 T cell receptor beta chains below were found in one sample sequenced in a study of blood T cell repertoires in COVID-19. Some clones are missing from TCRdb's copy, which holds only in-frame ones; the method was immunoSEQ multiplex PCR. The top ten hold approximately 16% of the sample, which has roughly 130,000 clones, 60% to 85% seen once. Sequenced input: peripheral blood. Source of these receptors: a man aged 50 or older with acute or convalescent COVID-19.

This chain connects TRBV7-2 to TRBJ2-5; 8 positions agree with TRBD2. The CDR3 spans 15 residues. Germline V gives CDR1 SGHTA, CDR2 FQGNSA. The ends lost 5 bases at V and 2 bases at J; junction bases unmatched: 7. CDR3 sequence reads: CASSPTLAGQETQYF. CDR3 bases: TGTGCCAGCAGCCCGACATTAGCGGGGCAAGAGACCCAGTACTTC.

This clone was seen only a few times. The chain employs TRBV2 and TRBJ1-4, with a weak D call TRBD1 (5 bases). From germline, CDR1 is SNHLY and CDR2 FYNNEI. CDR3 length: 16 amino acids. The V end was cut by 0 bases, the J end by 6 bases, with 14 bases between. The CDR3 is CASSEAVRRGDEKLFF. The CDR3 coding sequence is TGTGCCAGCAGTGAAGCTGTTCGACGGGGGGATGAAAAACTGTTTTTT.

This clone came up a few times. The chain uses TRBV13 and TRBJ1-1; 8 positions match TRBD1. The CDR3 is 15 amino acids. CDR1 is PRHDT, CDR2 FYEKMQ, per germline (reference sequence). Trimming took 5 bases from V and 4 from J; bases not matched to a gene: 9. As DNA, the CDR3 is TGTGCCAGCAGCCAATACGACAGGGGCGGCACTGAAGCTTTCTTT. Translation: CASSQYDRGGTEAFF.

The CDR3, as DNA: TGTGCCAGCAGCTCCGGGACTGACCCAAGCACAGATACGCAGTATTTT. Amino acid sequence: CASSSGTDPSTDTQYF. The gene calls are TRBV5-4 and TRBJ2-3; D possibly corresponds to TRBD2 (6 bases). Looked up from germline, CDR1 is SGHNT and CDR2 is YYREEE (reference sequence). V shed 3 bases and J shed 0 bases, with 14 bases lying between them. The CDR3 consists of 16 residues.

J is TRBJ2-3 and V is TRBV6-1; no definite D call. The CDR3 is made up of 12 amino acids. The V end was cut by 2 bases, the J end by 5 bases, with 5 bases between. Germline V gene data show CDR1 as MNHNS and CDR2 as SASEGT. CDR3 region: CASSERRDTQYF. The CDR3 bases are TGTGCCAGCAGTGAACGGAGAGATACGCAGTATTTT.

The chain couples TRBV30 to TRBJ2-7, with 10 bases matching TRBD1. V lost 3 bases to trimming and J lost 1 base; unmatched junction nucleotides: 6. The CDR3 consists of 15 residues. The V gene's germline CDR1 is GTSNPN and CDR2 SVGIG (reference sequence). CDR3 coding DNA: TGTGCCTGGAGGGGCCCGGGACAGGGGTCCTACGAGCAGTACTTC. Residues: CAWRGPGQGSYEQYF. Based on the CDR3 plus reference TRBV30 and TRBJ2-7, the full variable domain is SQTIHQWPATLVQPVGSPLSLECTVEGTSNPNLYWYRQAAGRGLQLLFYSVGIGQISSEVPQNLSASRPQDRQFILSSKKLLLSDSGFYLCAWRGPGQGSYEQYFGPGTRLTVT.

CDR3 sequence (DNA): TGCGCCAGCAGCCCACCTACAGGGGGCGAGACAGATACGCAGTATTTT. It codes for CASSPPTGGETDTQYF. The chain links TRBV5-1 to TRBJ2-3; 9 bases fit TRBD1. Germline CDR1 reads SGHRS; CDR2 reads YFSETQ. The ends lost 4 bases at V and 3 bases at J; junction bases unmatched: 9. The CDR3 has 16 amino acids.

This clone was seen once. The CDR3 nucleotides read TGCGCCAGCGAGCAAGGGGGGGGGTTCACAGATACGCAGTATTTT. It encodes CASEQGGGFTDTQYF. This chain joins TRBV5-1 and TRBJ2-3, with D possibly TRBD2 on 7 matching bases. Trimming took 7 bases from V and 2 from J, leaving 17 bases between them. This CDR3 contains 15 residues. In germline, CDR1 is SGHRS, CDR2 YFSETQ.

The genes are TRBV7-7 and TRBJ1-5; D remains unclear. CDR1 SSHAT and CDR2 FNYEAQ come from the germline V gene (reference sequence). The CDR3 has 18 amino acids. V lost 1 base and J 2 bases, leaving 18 bases between the germline ends. In DNA, the CDR3 is TGTGCCAGCAGCTTAGAGTATAAGAGTTTTAATGGCAATCAGCCCCAGCATTTT. Amino acids: CASSLEYKSFNGNQPQHF. Full variable domain (outside the CDR3, taken from reference TRBV7-7 and TRBJ1-5): GAGVSQSPRYKVTKRGQDVTLRCDPISSHATLYWYQQALGQGPEFLTYFNYEAQPDKSGLPSDRFSAERPEGSISTLTIQRTEQRDSAMYRCASSLEYKSFNGNQPQHFGDGTRLSIL.

This clone was counted a few times. The chain couples TRBV30 to TRBJ2-2; weak D call: TRBD1 (5 bases). V lost 2 bases and J lost 7, with 14 bases in between. The CDR3 has 14 residues. Germline V gene data show CDR1 as GTSNPN and CDR2 as SVGIG (reference sequence). CDR3 sequence (DNA): TGTGCCTGGAGTAAAGACAGAACGCGCGGGGAGCTGTTTTTT. It encodes CAWSKDRTRGELFF.

The chain links TRBV3-1 (or the pseudogene TRBV3-2) to TRBJ2-1, with 11 nucleotides matching TRBD2. Germline V CDR1 and CDR2: LGHDT, YNNKEL (reference sequence). The CDR3 length is 16 residues. Trimming at V came to 0 bases and at J to 6 bases, leaving 4 bases not matched to a gene. CDR3: CASSQDTLAGGNEQFF. The CDR3 DNA follows: TGTGCCAGCAGCCAAGACACCCTAGCGGGGGGCAATGAGCAGTTCTTC.

The sample holds a few counts of this clone. The rearrangement links TRBV19 to TRBJ2-7; 10 positions match TRBD1. The CDR3 contains 14 residues. Trimming removed 6 bases from V and 5 bases from J; junction bases left unmatched: 7. In germline, CDR1 is LNHDA, CDR2 SQIVND (reference sequence). The CDR3 nucleotides are TGTGCCAGTAGACCGGGACAGGGGAACGACGAGCAGTACTTC. Protein product: CASRPGQGNDEQYF.

The gene calls are TRBV19 and TRBJ2-5; D remains ambiguous. CDR1 is LNHDA and CDR2 is SQIVND in the germline V gene (reference sequence). V was clipped by 3 bases and J by 3 bases, with 14 bases between them. The CDR3 sequence is 15 residues long. Here the CDR3 reads CASSIQPYPKETQYF. CDR3 nucleotide sequence: TGTGCCAGTAGTATCCAACCGTACCCTAAAGAGACCCAGTACTTC.

The rearrangement uses TRBV7-8 and TRBJ1-2, with D unclear. This CDR3 is built from 14 residues. V was shortened by 5 bases and J by 0 bases, with 10 bases between the two germline ends. Germline CDR1 is SGHVS and CDR2 is FQNEAQ. The CDR3 DNA sequence: TGTGCCAGCAGCCCTCAGACTGCTAACTATGGCTACACCTTC. This codes for CASSPQTANYGYTF.

The chain is built from TRBV9 and TRBJ1-4; TRBD1 agrees at 7 bases. The V segment lost 3 bases and the J segment 7 bases; nucleotides outside the gene matches: 0. The CDR3 totals 12 residues. The germline V gene encodes CDR1 SGDLS and CDR2 YYNGEE. The CDR3 protein is CASSDRGEKLFF. The CDR3 DNA sequence: TGTGCCAGCAGCGACAGGGGTGAAAAACTGTTTTTT.

CDR3 DNA sequence: TGTGCCAGCAGCTTAGATATAACAGATACGCAGTATTTT. This encodes CASSLDITDTQYF. V usage is TRBV7-6 and J usage is TRBJ2-3; D not resolved. CDR1 and CDR2 (germline): SGHVS, FNYEAQ. Trimming took off 1 base at V and 3 bases at J, with 5 bases between the two ends. This CDR3 comprises 13 residues.

This clone was seen once. V usage is TRBV18 and J usage is TRBJ2-3; 7 bases line up with TRBD2. The CDR3 consists of 17 residues. Unmatched junction bases numbered 11, after V lost 1 base and J lost 4 bases. CDR1 KGHSH and CDR2 LQKENI come from the germline V gene. For the CDR3, the DNA is TGTGCCAGCTCACCACGGGTAAGCGGGGTCGGAGCAGATACGCAGTATTTT. As protein: CASSPRVSGVGADTQYF.

The chain links TRBV9 to TRBJ2-3, with TRBD2 matching over 8 bases. The CDR3 has 18 amino acids. Germline V gives CDR1 SGDLS, CDR2 YYNGEE. V gave up 1 base and J gave up 1 base; unmatched junction bases: 11. Written as DNA, the CDR3 is TGTGCCAGCAGCGTACGAGAGGGCGGGGGGCACCGCACAGATACGCAGTATTTT. Translating it yields CASSVREGGGHRTDTQYF.

The gene calls are TRBV11-1 and TRBJ1-6, with 7 bases that match TRBD1. V lost 8 bases, J lost 7 bases, and 8 bases stayed unmatched. Germline loops: CDR1 SGHAT, CDR2 FQDESV (reference sequence). The CDR3 runs 14 residues. In DNA, the CDR3 is TGTGCCAGCCTGGGGGGACAGAAAAATTCACCCCTCCACTTT. It translates to CASLGGQKNSPLHF.

This clone was picked up a small number of times. This rearrangement joins TRBV10-3 to TRBJ2-5; 7 bases map to TRBD1. The CDR3 totals 13 residues. CDR1 and CDR2 from the germline V gene are ENHRY and SYGVKD. J was trimmed by 4 bases and V by 7 bases; bases with no gene match: 6. CDR3 amino acids: CAIKGGTAETQYF. CDR3 nucleotides: TGTGCCATCAAGGGTGGGACAGCAGAGACCCAGTACTTC.

The chain couples TRBV30 to TRBJ2-3; 10 positions match TRBD2. Germline values: CDR1 GTSNPN, CDR2 SVGIG (reference sequence). The CDR3 runs to 15 residues. The V gene end was trimmed by 2 bases and the J gene end by 10 bases; junction bases not matched to a gene: 12. CDR3 nucleotide sequence: TGTGCCTGGAGTTCTACAAGCGGGGGGGGCTCGGCGCAGTATTTT. Protein sequence: CAWSSTSGGGSAQYF.

The genes are TRBV7-2 and TRBJ2-3; no clear D. The CDR3 consists of 16 residues. Germline lookup yields CDR1 SGHTA and CDR2 FQGNSA. V was shortened by 0 bases and J by 8 bases, with 18 bases between the two germline ends. The CDR3 spells CASSLAVTAVPSTQYF. CDR3 DNA sequence: TGTGCCAGCAGCTTAGCGGTGACTGCTGTCCCTAGTACGCAGTATTTT.

This chain connects TRBV2 to TRBJ1-2; D gene ambiguous. V lost 5 bases to trimming and J lost 4 bases, with 5 bases between them. In germline, CDR1 is SNHLY, CDR2 FYNNEI. CDR3 length equals 11 residues. In nucleotides, the CDR3 is TGTGCCAGCAGTATCTTCTATGGCTACACCTTC. Residues: CASSIFYGYTF.

This clone was detected only once. The V call is TRBV18, the J call TRBJ1-3; 10 bases fit TRBD1. V shed 3 bases and J 4 bases; nucleotides not matched to a gene: 9. Germline CDR1 is KGHSH and CDR2 is LQKENI. The CDR3 consists of 17 residues. The CDR3 sequence: CASSPIGQGGMGNTIYF. The CDR3 region has the DNA TGTGCCAGCTCACCGATCGGACAGGGGGGAATGGGAAACACCATATATTTT.

CDR3 sequence (DNA): TGCGCCAGCACCCCCGGGGTCTCTGGAAACACCATATATTTT. Amino acids: CASTPGVSGNTIYF. The rearrangement uses TRBV4-1 and TRBJ1-3; D is unclear. The germline V gene encodes CDR1 MGHRA and CDR2 YSYEKL. Trimming removed 7 bases from V and 0 bases from J, with 10 bases in between. There are 14 residues in the CDR3.

The chain employs TRBV6-6 and TRBJ2-7, with D possibly being TRBD1 (6 bases). Germline loops: CDR1 MNHNY, CDR2 SVGAGI (reference sequence). The CDR3 spans 13 residues. Trimming stripped 2 bases from V and 4 bases from J, with 9 bases between. The CDR3 loop is CASSYGGPYEQYV. CDR3 nucleotide sequence: TGTGCCAGCAGTTACGGGGGCCCGTACGAGCAGTACGTC.

The sample holds a few counts of this clone. V gene TRBV11-2 combines with J gene TRBJ2-5, with 11 nucleotides matching TRBD2. Losses at the gene ends were 6 bases for V and 6 bases for J; bases not matched to a gene: 6. The germline V gene has CDR1 SGHAT and CDR2 FQNNGV. The CDR3 contains 14 residues. The CDR3 loop is CASRSLAGGKTQYF. For the CDR3, the DNA is TGTGCCAGCAGGAGCCTAGCGGGGGGCAAGACCCAGTACTTC.

The J gene is TRBJ2-5, the V gene TRBV10-3; 7 nucleotides match TRBD1. Trimming at V came to 10 bases and at J to 1 base, leaving 6 bases not matched to a gene. The CDR3 loop spans 13 amino acids. The germline CDR1 and CDR2 sequences are ENHRY and SYGVKD. For the CDR3, the DNA is TGTGCCAGCCAAAGGGACAGCCAAGAGACCCAGTACTTC. Its protein is CASQRDSQETQYF.

This chain connects TRBV29-1 to TRBJ2-2; 9 bases map to TRBD1. The CDR3 runs to 14 residues. Germline trimming cut 6 bases from V and 4 bases from J; bases unmatched to any gene: 6. Per germline, CDR1 SQVTM and CDR2 ANQGSEA. DNA for the CDR3: TGCAGCGTACAACAGGGGGCGCGCACCGGGGAGCTGTTTTTT. It translates to CSVQQGARTGELFF.

The rearrangement uses TRBV9 and TRBJ2-3, with 8 bases identical to TRBD1. The V gene end was trimmed by 3 bases and the J gene end by 2 bases; junction bases not matched to a gene: 11. The CDR3 totals 17 residues. CDR1 SGDLS and CDR2 YYNGEE come from the germline V gene. The CDR3 reads CASSAYSGQGYTDTQYF. The CDR3 DNA is TGTGCCAGCAGCGCCTACTCAGGACAGGGTTACACAGATACGCAGTATTTT. Complete variable domain (other parts from reference TRBV9 and TRBJ2-3): DSGVTQTPKHLITATGQRVTLRCSPRSGDLSVYWYQQSLDQGLQFLIQYYNGEERAKGNILERFSAQQFPDLHSELNLSSLELGDSALYFCASSAYSGQGYTDTQYFGPGTRLTVL.

CDR3 bases: TGTGCCAGCAGCGTAGGAGTAGCGCATAGCACAGATACGCAGTATTTT. This sequence encodes CASSVGVAHSTDTQYF. The chain couples TRBV9 to TRBJ2-3; possibly TRBD2 for D (5 bases). CDR3 length: 16 amino acids. Germline CDR1 and CDR2: SGDLS and YYNGEE. Trimming cost V 0 bases and J 0 bases, with 11 bases left between them. Looking up the rest from reference TRBV9 and TRBJ2-3 gives the full variable domain: DSGVTQTPKHLITATGQRVTLRCSPRSGDLSVYWYQQSLDQGLQFLIQYYNGEERAKGNILERFSAQQFPDLHSELNLSSLELGDSALYFCASSVGVAHSTDTQYFGPGTRLTVL.

V gene TRBV5-4 combines with J gene TRBJ1-2, with 7 nucleotides matching TRBD1. Germline CDR1 reads SGHNT; CDR2 reads YYREEE (reference sequence). The length of the CDR3 is 14 residues. V lost 0 bases, J lost 6 bases, and 5 bases stayed unmatched. This CDR3 reads CASSLANRGDGYTF. The CDR3 DNA reads TGTGCCAGCAGCTTGGCAAACAGGGGAGATGGCTACACCTTC.